This TCR beta chain was obtained from a study of CD8+CD57+ T cells in acquired aplastic anemia. Study information: Where healthy donors were concerned, CD4+ cells averaged about 11 million reads.

This CDR3 spans 14 amino acids. V was trimmed by 4 bases and J by 8 bases, leaving 12 bases between them. CDR1 is ENHRY and CDR2 is SYGVKD in the germline V gene. CDR3 and TCR beta VDJ profiling relied on a genomic DNA template. Using its own MiXCR run on the reads, TCRdb lists one record per CDR3 protein. The table lists hundreds of thousands of distinct CDR3 sequences, 55% to 75% of them singletons. Sequenced material: sorted CD4+, CD8+, or CD8+CD57+ T cells (not recorded which) from PBMCs. The chain carries TRBV10-3 and TRBJ1-6, with D tentatively TRBD1 (5 bases). The receptor's source is a human donor in good health, serving as a control. The CDR3 coding sequence is TGTGCCATCAGTGTTGGGGACCTTTATTCACCCCTCCACTTT. Protein product: CAISVGDLYSPLHF.